A selection of T cell receptor beta chains follows, all from one sample in a study of blood T cells in healthy people across ages. TCRdb independently ran MiXCR on the 5' RACE reads; one entry per CDR3 protein. The table records about 1,400,000 distinct CDR3 sequences, roughly 64% of them present only once. Sequencing was performed on blood. These TCRs come from a man in his late teens or twenties in good health. Both conserved end residues are part of each CDR3. The D gene is left open where the match is weak. Where a row states a size, it is once, few, many or the class of an expanded clone; other rows omit it.

v_gene: TRBV27
abundance: many
d_gene: -
j_gene: TRBJ2-6
CDR3aa: CASSLGTSGANVLTF
CDR3nt: TGTGCCAGCAGTTTAGGGACCTCTGGGGCCAACGTCCTGACTTTC

v_gene: TRBV6-1
abundance: -
d_gene: -
j_gene: TRBJ1-5
CDR3aa: CASSAHKYSNQPQHF
CDR3nt: TGTGCCAGCAGCGCCCACAAATATAGCAATCAGCCCCAGCATTTT

v_gene: TRBV19
abundance: once
d_gene: TRBD1
j_gene: TRBJ2-7
CDR3aa: CASTGTASSEQYF
CDR3nt: TGTGCCAGCACCGGGACAGCTTCGAGCGAGCAGTACTTC

v_gene: TRBV2
abundance: -
d_gene: TRBD2
j_gene: TRBJ2-2
CDR3aa: CASSSTSGGAGELFF
CDR3nt: TGTGCCAGCAGCTCAACTAGCGGGGGGGCCGGGGAGCTGTTTTTT

v_gene: TRBV10-2
abundance: -
d_gene: TRBD1
j_gene: TRBJ1-6
CDR3aa: CASRTGDTSPLHF
CDR3nt: TGCGCCAGCAGGACAGGGGATACTTCACCCCTCCACTTT

v_gene: TRBV27
abundance: -
d_gene: -
j_gene: TRBJ2-7
CDR3aa: CASSPARWGEQYF
CDR3nt: TGTGCCAGCAGTCCCGCCCGTTGGGGAGAGCAGTACTTC

v_gene: TRBV27
abundance: -
d_gene: TRBD2
j_gene: TRBJ2-7
CDR3aa: CASSGHRASGSYEQYF
CDR3nt: TGTGCCAGCAGTGGACACAGGGCCAGCGGGAGTTACGAGCAGTACTTC

v_gene: TRBV7-9
abundance: -
d_gene: TRBD2
j_gene: TRBJ2-5
CDR3aa: CASSPMRLAGVETQYF
CDR3nt: TGTGCCAGCAGCCCTATGAGACTAGCGGGAGTAGAGACCCAGTACTTC

v_gene: TRBV6-5
abundance: -
d_gene: -
j_gene: TRBJ1-5
CDR3aa: CASSPRGEGRNQPQHF
CDR3nt: TGTGCCAGCAGTCCTCGGGGGGAAGGGCGCAATCAGCCCCAGCATTTT

v_gene: TRBV27
abundance: -
d_gene: TRBD2
j_gene: TRBJ2-7
CDR3aa: CASSWTGTSGAEQYF
CDR3nt: TGTGCCAGCAGTTGGACCGGGACTAGCGGGGCCGAGCAGTACTTC

v_gene: TRBV3-1
abundance: -
d_gene: -
j_gene: TRBJ1-2
CDR3aa: CASSQVSRQGSNYGYTF
CDR3nt: TGTGCCAGCAGCCAAGTAAGCCGGCAGGGGTCGAACTATGGCTACACCTTC

v_gene: TRBV4-1
abundance: few
d_gene: -
j_gene: TRBJ2-7
CDR3aa: CASSQAARSPYEQYF
CDR3nt: TGCGCCAGCAGCCAAGCGGCCAGGAGCCCCTACGAGCAGTACTTC

v_gene: TRBV30
abundance: -
d_gene: -
j_gene: TRBJ2-2
CDR3aa: CAWSVLGTGELFF
CDR3nt: TGTGCCTGGAGTGTACTCGGGACCGGGGAGCTGTTTTTT

v_gene: TRBV27
abundance: -
d_gene: TRBD1
j_gene: TRBJ1-5
CDR3aa: CASSLNNPGDRVRNQPQHF
CDR3nt: TGTGCCAGCAGCTTAAACAATCCCGGCGACAGGGTTCGGAATCAGCCCCAGCATTTT

v_gene: TRBV6-6
abundance: -
d_gene: -
j_gene: TRBJ2-7
CDR3aa: CASKISYEQYF
CDR3nt: TGTGCCAGCAAGATATCCTACGAGCAGTACTTC

v_gene: TRBV5-1
abundance: -
d_gene: -
j_gene: TRBJ2-4
CDR3aa: CASSLAPGSKNIQYF
CDR3nt: TGCGCCAGCAGCTTGGCCCCGGGTTCGAAAAACATTCAGTACTTC

v_gene: TRBV12-3/TRBV12-4
abundance: -
d_gene: -
j_gene: TRBJ1-2
CDR3aa: CASSETSGYGYTF
CDR3nt: TGTGCCAGCAGTGAAACATCGGGCTATGGCTACACCTTC

v_gene: TRBV6-2/TRBV6-3
abundance: -
d_gene: TRBD1
j_gene: TRBJ2-5
CDR3aa: CASSSGTGYEKQYF
CDR3nt: TGTGCCAGCAGTTCCGGGACAGGGTATGAGAAGCAGTACTTC

v_gene: TRBV11-2
abundance: few
d_gene: TRBD2
j_gene: TRBJ2-7
CDR3aa: CASSLYGTSVPYEQYF
CDR3nt: TGTGCCAGCAGCTTATATGGGACTAGCGTGCCCTACGAGCAGTACTTC

v_gene: TRBV6-5
abundance: few
d_gene: TRBD1
j_gene: TRBJ2-1
CDR3aa: CASSYSNWGAGTGDNEQFF
CDR3nt: TGTGCCAGCAGTTACTCGAACTGGGGGGCCGGGACAGGGGACAATGAGCAGTTCTTC

v_gene: TRBV20-1
abundance: -
d_gene: -
j_gene: TRBJ1-5
CDR3aa: CSAANWWGPQHF
CDR3nt: TGCAGTGCAGCCAACTGGTGGGGGCCCCAGCATTTT

v_gene: TRBV7-2
abundance: many
d_gene: -
j_gene: TRBJ2-7
CDR3aa: CASSFVRLALYEQYF
CDR3nt: TGTGCCAGCAGCTTCGTTCGACTCGCTCTCTACGAGCAGTACTTC

v_gene: TRBV11-2
abundance: -
d_gene: TRBD1
j_gene: TRBJ1-6
CDR3aa: CASSTRPGQNSPLHF
CDR3nt: TGTGCCAGCAGCACACGACCGGGACAGAATTCACCCCTCCACTTT

v_gene: TRBV6-2/TRBV6-3
abundance: -
d_gene: -
j_gene: TRBJ2-3
CDR3aa: CASSYWSTDTQYF
CDR3nt: TGTGCCAGCAGTTACTGGAGCACAGATACGCAGTATTTT

v_gene: TRBV9
abundance: -
d_gene: -
j_gene: TRBJ2-2
CDR3aa: CASEGESGELFF
CDR3nt: TGTGCCAGCGAAGGGGAGTCCGGGGAGCTGTTTTTT

v_gene: TRBV20-1
abundance: -
d_gene: TRBD2
j_gene: TRBJ2-3
CDR3aa: CSATGTSGSSTDTQYF
CDR3nt: TGCAGTGCTACCGGGACTAGCGGGTCTAGCACAGATACGCAGTATTTT

v_gene: TRBV14
abundance: -
d_gene: TRBD2
j_gene: TRBJ2-2
CDR3aa: CASSPTTLLAGDTGELFF
CDR3nt: TGTGCCAGCAGCCCCACCACTCTACTAGCGGGGGACACCGGGGAGCTGTTTTTT

v_gene: TRBV5-6
abundance: -
d_gene: -
j_gene: TRBJ2-5
CDR3aa: CASSLWGTGEAQYF
CDR3nt: TGTGCCAGCAGCTTGTGGGGGACGGGAGAGGCCCAGTACTTC

v_gene: TRBV7-2
abundance: -
d_gene: -
j_gene: TRBJ2-5
CDR3aa: CASSTRLAGVQETQYF
CDR3nt: TGTGCCAGCAGCACCCGGTTGGCGGGCGTTCAAGAGACCCAGTACTTC

v_gene: TRBV29-1
abundance: -
d_gene: -
j_gene: TRBJ1-2
CDR3aa: CSVASGVYGYTF
CDR3nt: TGCAGCGTTGCCTCAGGGGTCTATGGCTACACCTTC

v_gene: TRBV25-1
abundance: -
d_gene: TRBD1
j_gene: TRBJ2-5
CDR3aa: CASSEWAGGETQYF
CDR3nt: TGTGCCAGCAGTGAATGGGCAGGGGGTGAGACCCAGTACTTC

v_gene: TRBV24-1
abundance: -
d_gene: -
j_gene: TRBJ1-2
CDR3aa: CAANDGYTF
CDR3nt: TGTGCCGCCAATGATGGCTACACCTTC

v_gene: TRBV20-1
abundance: few
d_gene: -
j_gene: TRBJ2-7
CDR3aa: CSAVDQGLGEQYF
CDR3nt: TGCAGTGCCGTAGACCAGGGATTGGGCGAGCAGTACTTC

v_gene: TRBV13
abundance: -
d_gene: TRBD2
j_gene: TRBJ2-1
CDR3aa: CASSSFRVPSGVEQFF
CDR3nt: TGTGCCAGCAGCTCCTTTAGGGTTCCTAGCGGGGTTGAGCAGTTCTTC

v_gene: TRBV12-3/TRBV12-4
abundance: -
d_gene: TRBD2
j_gene: TRBJ2-1
CDR3aa: CASRRTSGNEQFF
CDR3nt: TGTGCCAGCAGGAGGACTAGCGGGAATGAGCAGTTCTTC

v_gene: TRBV29-1
abundance: -
d_gene: -
j_gene: TRBJ2-7
CDR3aa: CSVGLQGISEQYF
CDR3nt: TGCAGCGTTGGTTTACAGGGAATCTCCGAGCAGTACTTC

v_gene: TRBV4-2
abundance: -
d_gene: -
j_gene: TRBJ2-3
CDR3aa: CASSIARNTQYF
CDR3nt: TGTGCCAGCAGCATCGCTAGGAATACGCAGTATTTT

v_gene: TRBV10-2
abundance: -
d_gene: -
j_gene: TRBJ1-1
CDR3aa: CASSEGQAGTEAFF
CDR3nt: TGCGCCAGCAGTGAGGGTCAAGCCGGCACTGAAGCTTTCTTT

v_gene: TRBV29-1
abundance: -
d_gene: TRBD1
j_gene: TRBJ1-1
CDR3aa: CSGDRGNTEAFF
CDR3nt: TGCAGCGGGGACAGGGGGAACACTGAAGCTTTCTTT

v_gene: TRBV12-3/TRBV12-4
abundance: few
d_gene: TRBD2
j_gene: TRBJ2-1
CDR3aa: CASRTSGGSNNEQFF
CDR3nt: TGTGCCAGCAGAACTAGCGGGGGGTCTAACAATGAGCAGTTCTTC

v_gene: TRBV27
abundance: few
d_gene: -
j_gene: TRBJ2-4
CDR3aa: CAGGPVVPPGENIQYF
CDR3nt: TGTGCCGGTGGACCGGTGGTTCCCCCGGGTGAAAACATTCAGTACTTC

v_gene: TRBV18
abundance: -
d_gene: -
j_gene: TRBJ2-1
CDR3aa: CASSPPPQMHEQFF
CDR3nt: TGTGCCAGCTCACCACCGCCACAAATGCATGAGCAGTTCTTC

v_gene: TRBV6-6
abundance: once
d_gene: -
j_gene: TRBJ2-1
CDR3aa: CASLSEAYNEQFF
CDR3nt: TGTGCCAGCCTCTCGGAGGCGTACAATGAGCAGTTCTTC

v_gene: TRBV4-1
abundance: -
d_gene: -
j_gene: TRBJ2-7
CDR3aa: CASSSPGGSGRQYF
CDR3nt: TGCGCCAGCAGCTCCCCTGGGGGGAGCGGAAGGCAGTACTTC

v_gene: TRBV4-2
abundance: -
d_gene: -
j_gene: TRBJ2-7
CDR3aa: CASSPGRTYYNEQYF
CDR3nt: TGTGCCAGCAGCCCGGGACGGACCTACTACAATGAGCAGTACTTC

v_gene: TRBV10-3
abundance: -
d_gene: TRBD1
j_gene: TRBJ1-1
CDR3aa: CAIRTGTGFGDTEAFF
CDR3nt: TGTGCCATCAGGACCGGGACAGGGTTCGGAGACACTGAAGCTTTCTTT

v_gene: TRBV7-9
abundance: few
d_gene: -
j_gene: TRBJ2-1
CDR3aa: CASSSLLGEYMDEQFF
CDR3nt: TGTGCCAGCAGCTCCCTCCTCGGGGAGTATATGGATGAGCAGTTCTTC

v_gene: TRBV9
abundance: -
d_gene: -
j_gene: TRBJ1-2
CDR3aa: CASSVASDGTLGYTF
CDR3nt: TGTGCCAGCAGCGTAGCCTCGGACGGAACCCTCGGCTACACCTTC

v_gene: TRBV6-5
abundance: -
d_gene: -
j_gene: TRBJ1-1
CDR3aa: CASKGMNTEAFF
CDR3nt: TGTGCCAGCAAGGGGATGAACACTGAAGCTTTCTTT

v_gene: TRBV12-5
abundance: -
d_gene: TRBD2
j_gene: TRBJ2-5
CDR3aa: CASGIRGGLSKETQYF
CDR3nt: TGTGCTAGTGGTATCCGTGGGGGACTATCAAAAGAGACCCAGTACTTC

v_gene: TRBV4-1
abundance: -
d_gene: TRBD1
j_gene: TRBJ1-2
CDR3aa: CASSQEVGTGGPWGYTF
CDR3nt: TGCGCCAGCAGCCAAGAAGTCGGGACAGGCGGCCCCTGGGGCTACACCTTC

v_gene: TRBV4-1
abundance: -
d_gene: TRBD1
j_gene: TRBJ1-1
CDR3aa: CASSQGGTGGTEAFF
CDR3nt: TGCGCCAGCAGCCAAGGGGGGACAGGGGGCACTGAAGCTTTCTTT

v_gene: TRBV20-1
abundance: -
d_gene: TRBD1
j_gene: TRBJ1-2
CDR3aa: CSARDGDRGSGGYTF
CDR3nt: TGCAGTGCTAGAGATGGGGACAGGGGGTCAGGTGGCTACACCTTC

v_gene: TRBV4-1
abundance: few
d_gene: -
j_gene: TRBJ2-5
CDR3aa: CASSHGLHQETQYF
CDR3nt: TGCGCCAGCAGCCACGGACTGCACCAAGAGACCCAGTACTTC

v_gene: TRBV13
abundance: -
d_gene: -
j_gene: TRBJ2-1
CDR3aa: CASSPTERIYNEQFF
CDR3nt: TGTGCCAGCAGCCCCACGGAGAGGATTTACAATGAGCAGTTCTTC

v_gene: TRBV28
abundance: few
d_gene: -
j_gene: TRBJ1-4
CDR3aa: CASAGYGTPLNEKLFF
CDR3nt: TGTGCCAGCGCGGGGTACGGGACACCTTTAAATGAAAAACTGTTTTTT

v_gene: TRBV12-3/TRBV12-4
abundance: many
d_gene: TRBD1
j_gene: TRBJ1-5
CDR3aa: CASTLGQGRQPQHF
CDR3nt: TGTGCCAGCACTCTGGGACAGGGTCGTCAGCCCCAGCATTTT

v_gene: TRBV27
abundance: -
d_gene: -
j_gene: TRBJ1-2
CDR3aa: CASSLGVSYGYTF
CDR3nt: TGTGCCAGCAGTTTAGGGGTCAGCTATGGCTACACCTTC

v_gene: TRBV7-9
abundance: -
d_gene: TRBD2
j_gene: TRBJ2-3
CDR3aa: CASSPPGLAGNTQYF
CDR3nt: TGTGCCAGCAGCCCCCCCGGACTAGCGGGAAATACGCAGTATTTT

v_gene: TRBV12-3/TRBV12-4
abundance: -
d_gene: -
j_gene: TRBJ2-7
CDR3aa: CASSRLSNEQYF
CDR3nt: TGTGCCAGCAGCCGCCTTAGCAACGAGCAGTACTTC